This TCR beta chain was identified during a study of blood T cell repertoires in COVID-19. Study summary: Acute and convalescent COVID-19 specimens originated in the United States, Italy and Spain. PBMCs, B-cell-depleted T cells, or T cells provided the cDNA or gDNA that made up the material.

Methods used by the authors: Amplification from reference gene primers served as the basis for estimated nucleated cell counts. Produced via immunoSEQ multiplex PCR; TCRdb's table is partial and in-frame only. D and trimming were read from the DNA, whereas the V and J calls and clone size are those reported in that table. The table has about 150,000 clones, approximately 82% seen once. This CDR3 is built from 13 residues. Unmatched junction bases numbered 3, after V lost 3 bases and J lost 4 bases. Looked up from germline, CDR1 is LGHNA and CDR2 is YNFKEQ. The sequence came from a woman in her forties or fifties with acute or convalescent COVID-19. The J gene is TRBJ2-7, the V gene TRBV4-2; 7 positions agree with TRBD1. Sequenced material: peripheral blood. CDR3 in amino acids: CASSQSGQYEQYF. The CDR3, as DNA: TGTGCCAGCAGCCAGTCGGGACAGTACGAGCAGTACTTC.